The 26 T cell receptor beta chains in this list originate from one sample, sequenced in a study of blood T cell repertoires in COVID-19. Libraries were prepared by immunoSEQ multiplex PCR; TCRdb keeps only in-frame clonotypes and omits some of them. The sample records about 220,000 clones, 88% being singletons. The source material was PBMCs or T cells enriched from blood (not recorded which). These receptors all come from a woman aged 50 to 65 with acute COVID-19.

CDR3 DNA sequence: TGTGCCACCAGTGATTTAAGAGCGGGAGCCTACAATGAGCAGTTCTTC. It encodes CATSDLRAGAYNEQFF. This chain joins TRBV24-1 and TRBJ2-1, with 8 bases fitting TRBD2. The CDR3 loop spans 16 amino acids. With V trimmed by 1 base and J by 2 bases, 3 bases remained unmatched. Germline V lookup: CDR1 KGHDR, CDR2 SFDVKD.

This clone was detected only a few times. The V and J genes are TRBV6-4 and TRBJ2-1; 9 bases are shared with TRBD2. Per the germline V gene, CDR1 is MRHNA and CDR2 is SNTAGT. The CDR3 has 15 amino acids. The junction had 9 bases not matched to a gene; V was cut back by 8 bases and J by 4 bases. The CDR3 reads CASAPTSGHYNEQFF. The CDR3 DNA follows: TGTGCCAGCGCTCCGACTAGCGGCCATTACAATGAGCAGTTCTTC.

The chain couples TRBV28 to TRBJ1-4; 7 bases map to TRBD1. The CDR3 contains 15 residues. Per the germline V gene, CDR1 is MDHEN and CDR2 is SYDVKM. Trimming cost V 6 bases and J 8 bases; bases outside gene matches: 12. The CDR3 loop is CASSPPGTVREKLFF. The DNA for the CDR3 is TGTGCCAGCAGCCCGCCGGGGACAGTTCGCGAAAAACTGTTTTTT.

This clone has just one count. This chain uses TRBV7-8 with TRBJ1-2; D is undetermined. The CDR3 has 18 amino acids. Trimming pared 2 bases from V and 5 bases from J, leaving 24 bases between. CDR1 is SGHVS, CDR2 FQNEAQ, per germline. Here the CDR3 reads CASSLYRRASPEGYGYTF. The CDR3, as DNA: TGTGCCAGCAGCTTATATAGAAGGGCCAGCCCGGAGGGTTATGGCTACACCTTC.

This chain joins TRBV6-1 and TRBJ2-5, with a tentative D call TRBD1 (5 bases). The CDR3 has 11 amino acids. Germline V lookup: CDR1 MNHNS, CDR2 SASEGT. Trimming shortened V by 0 bases and J by 9 bases, and 5 bases separated the two germline ends. In DNA, the CDR3 is TGTGCCAGCAGTGAAGCGGGGCCCCAGTACTTC. It codes for CASSEAGPQYF.

This clone was observed a single time. The chain recombines TRBV7-2 with TRBJ1-5; 9 bases align to TRBD1. Germline V gene data show CDR1 as SGHTA and CDR2 as FQGNSA. The CDR3 is 14 residues long. V gave up 5 bases and J gave up 9 bases; unmatched junction bases: 8. CDR3 coding DNA: TGTGCCAGCAGCCCAGGACAGGGGCCACGGCCCCAGCATTTT. Translating it yields CASSPGQGPRPQHF.

The chain links TRBV18 to TRBJ2-1; 10 nucleotides line up with TRBD2. V was pared by 3 bases and J by 5 bases, with 10 bases of the junction left unmatched. Germline V lookup: CDR1 KGHSH, CDR2 LQKENI. This CDR3 is built from 17 residues. For the CDR3, the DNA is TGTGCCAGCTCACCGAAAGGGGCAGCGGGAGGGAACAATGAGCAGTTCTTC. Encoded protein: CASSPKGAAGGNNEQFF. Variable domain in full (rest from reference TRBV18 and TRBJ2-1): NAGVMQNPRHLVRRRGQEARLRCSPMKGHSHVYWYRQLPEEGLKFMVYLQKENIIDESGMPKERFSAEFPKEGPSILRIQQVVRGDSAAYFCASSPKGAAGGNNEQFFGPGTRLTVL.

This clone was detected only once. The CDR3 sequence is CASSTRGTEAFF. The CDR3 nucleotides read TGTGCCAGCTCAACCCGAGGCACTGAAGCTTTCTTT. The chain employs TRBV18 and TRBJ1-1; no reliable D call. V lost 5 bases and J 4 bases, leaving 8 bases between the germline ends. Germline-derived CDR1 and CDR2 are KGHSH and LQKENI. The CDR3 is 12 residues long.

CDR3 DNA: TGTGCCAGCTCACTTGGACAGGGGGGGTTGAACACTGAAGCTTTCTTT. The encoded protein is CASSLGQGGLNTEAFF. The V call is TRBV18, the J call TRBJ1-1, with TRBD1 matching over 10 bases. This CDR3 spans 16 amino acids. The V gene end was trimmed by 4 bases and the J gene end by 0 bases; junction bases not matched to a gene: 5. From germline, CDR1 is KGHSH and CDR2 LQKENI.

The chain links TRBV2 to TRBJ2-1; 8 bases match TRBD1. Trimming cost V 4 bases and J 8 bases; bases outside gene matches: 10. The CDR3 extends over 15 amino acids. Germline V gives CDR1 SNHLY, CDR2 FYNNEI. In DNA, the CDR3 is TGTGCCAGCAGTGCTACACTTTTACAGGGGGATGAGCAGTTCTTC. This codes for CASSATLLQGDEQFF.

The rearrangement uses TRBV7-3 and TRBJ2-2; 7 positions match TRBD2. The CDR3 is made up of 15 amino acids. Per the germline V gene, CDR1 is SGHTA and CDR2 is FQGTGA. Trimming took 3 bases from V and 5 from J; bases not matched to a gene: 6. In DNA, the CDR3 is TGTGCCAGCAGCTTGGCGGGAGTAGGGACCGGGGAGCTGTTTTTT. Amino acid sequence: CASSLAGVGTGELFF.

The rearrangement uses TRBV28 and TRBJ1-3; no definite D call. In germline, CDR1 is MDHEN, CDR2 SYDVKM. The germline V and J ends were trimmed by 6 bases and 4 bases, with 16 bases remaining between them. This CDR3 comprises 15 residues. CDR3 region: CASRRHLLGGNTIYF. The DNA of the CDR3 is TGTGCCAGCAGGAGACACCTCCTGGGCGGAAACACCATATATTTT.

This clone was seen only once. The J gene is TRBJ2-7, the V gene TRBV27; D is possibly TRBD2 (5 bases). V lost 2 bases to trimming and J lost 2 bases, with 7 bases between them. CDR1 MNHEY and CDR2 SMNVEV come from the germline V gene (reference sequence). The CDR3 totals 13 residues. DNA of the CDR3: TGTGCCAGCAGTTTAGGAGGACCCTACGAGCAGTACTTC. Its translation: CASSLGGPYEQYF.

This rearrangement joins TRBV6-5 to TRBJ1-2, with D perhaps TRBD1 (5 bases). Trimming left V 5 bases short and J 5 bases short, with 12 bases between. The CDR3 sequence is 13 residues long. Germline-derived CDR1 and CDR2 are MNHEY and SVGAGI. The CDR3 sequence: CASSRQSDYGYTF. The CDR3 DNA is TGTGCCAGCAGTCGACAGTCTGATTATGGCTACACCTTC.

Only one count was recorded for this clone. This chain connects TRBV2 to TRBJ2-3; 8 positions agree with TRBD2. The V gene end was trimmed by 7 bases and the J gene end by 1 base; junction bases not matched to a gene: 13. The CDR3 loop spans 17 amino acids. Germline lookup yields CDR1 SNHLY and CDR2 FYNNEI. The CDR3 coding sequence is TGTGCCAGCAATACCCCCTGGGGTAGCGGGGGCACAGATACGCAGTATTTT. It translates to CASNTPWGSGGTDTQYF.

The V and J genes are TRBV6-2 or TRBV6-3 and TRBJ1-2, with D uncertain. This CDR3 spans 15 amino acids. CDR1 MNHEY and CDR2 SVGEGT come from the germline V gene. V dropped 2 bases and J dropped 1 base, with 11 bases sitting between them. Written as DNA, the CDR3 is TGTGCCAGCAGTTACGATGGAGGGAGTAACTATGGCTACACCTTC. Its protein is CASSYDGGSNYGYTF.

The V call is TRBV7-3, the J call TRBJ1-2; TRBD1 agrees at 7 bases. The J segment lost 5 bases and the V segment lost 8 bases, leaving 2 bases of the junction unmatched. Germline V lookup: CDR1 SGHTA, CDR2 FQGTGA. There are 11 residues in the CDR3. CDR3 DNA: TGTGCCAGCGGGACAGCTTATGGCTACACCTTC. Residues: CASGTAYGYTF.

The rearrangement joins TRBV18 to TRBJ2-7; D not certain. CDR1 is KGHSH, CDR2 LQKENI, per germline. The CDR3 runs 13 residues. V dropped 0 bases and J dropped 3 bases, with 6 bases sitting between them. The CDR3 is CASSPPQNYEQYF. CDR3 DNA sequence: TGTGCCAGCTCACCACCCCAGAACTACGAGCAGTACTTC.

Here the CDR3 reads CASVRQGFLYEQYF. Written as DNA, the CDR3 is TGTGCCAGCGTGAGACAGGGTTTTCTCTACGAGCAGTACTTC. This chain joins TRBV28 and TRBJ2-7; 7 nucleotides align to TRBD1. After removal of 8 bases from V and 3 bases from J, the junction contained 10 bases not matched to a gene. The CDR3 is made up of 14 amino acids. The germline V gene encodes CDR1 MDHEN and CDR2 SYDVKM.

This chain connects TRBV5-1 to TRBJ2-7, with TRBD1 as a possible D gene (6 bases). V was pared by 4 bases and J by 2 bases, with 13 bases between. The CDR3 sequence is 14 residues long. Germline V gives CDR1 SGHRS, CDR2 YFSETQ. CDR3 sequence (DNA): TGCGCCAGCAGCCCCGGGACAAGTACCTACGAGCAGTACTTC. As protein: CASSPGTSTYEQYF. Variable domain in full (rest from reference TRBV5-1 and TRBJ2-7): KAGVTQTPRYLIKTRGQQVTLSCSPISGHRSVSWYQQTPGQGLQFLFEYFSETQRNKGNFPGRFSGRQFSNSRSEMNVSTLELGDSALYLCASSPGTSTYEQYFGPGTRLTVT.

The gene calls are TRBV16 and TRBJ2-6, with TRBD1 identical over 7 bases. Looked up from germline, CDR1 is KGHSY and CDR2 is FQNENV. The CDR3 has 18 amino acids. V lost 1 base to trimming and J lost 0 bases; unmatched junction nucleotides: 6. The CDR3 here is CASSQFGTANSGANVLTF. The CDR3 coding sequence is TGTGCCAGCAGCCAATTCGGGACAGCCAACTCTGGGGCCAACGTCCTGACTTTC.

The chain employs TRBV6-2 or TRBV6-3 and TRBJ1-1, with TRBD1 matching 11 bases. CDR1 is MNHEY, CDR2 SVGEGT, per germline. Trimming removed 0 bases from V and 11 bases from J; junction bases left unmatched: 8. The CDR3 is 15 amino acids. CDR3 nucleotide sequence: TGTGCCAGCAGTTACTCACTGGCGGACAGGGGGCACGCTTTCTTT. It is translated as CASSYSLADRGHAFF.

This chain connects TRBV2 to TRBJ1-5, with 7 bases matching TRBD1. CDR1 and CDR2 from the germline V gene are SNHLY and FYNNEI. CDR3 length: 14 residues. V gave up 7 bases and J gave up 4 bases; unmatched junction bases: 7. The DNA for the CDR3 is TGTGCCAGCAAAAGACAGGGCCCAAATCAGCCCCAGCATTTT. It codes for CASKRQGPNQPQHF.

The rearrangement joins TRBV10-2 to TRBJ2-7; 7 positions agree with TRBD2. The germline gives CDR1 WSHSY, CDR2 SAAADI. The CDR3 covers 14 residues. V gave up 6 bases and J gave up 0 bases; unmatched junction bases: 5. CDR3 coding DNA: TGCGCCAGCAGCCCTAGCGGTAGCTCCTACGAGCAGTACTTC. It codes for CASSPSGSSYEQYF.

A few counts support this clone. CDR3 nucleotide sequence: TGTGCCAGCAGCCTCGCCGGGACGACTAGCGGGAATCCCTACGAGCAGTACTTC. Its protein is CASSLAGTTSGNPYEQYF. V gene TRBV7-2 combines with J gene TRBJ2-7, with 11 positions matching TRBD2. Germline CDR1 reads SGHTA; CDR2 reads FQGNSA. The J segment lost 2 bases and the V segment lost 5 bases, leaving 14 bases of the junction unmatched. This CDR3 has 18 amino acids. The full variable domain, in which reference TRBV7-2 and TRBJ2-7 provide the parts outside the CDR3, is GAGVSQSPSNKVTEKGKDVELRCDPISGHTALYWYRQSLGQGLEFLIYFQGNSAPDKSGLPSDRFSAERTGGSVSTLTIQRTQQEDSAVYLCASSLAGTTSGNPYEQYFGPGTRLTVT.

The chain couples TRBV28 to TRBJ1-6; D is uncertain. Trimming stripped 3 bases from V and 1 base from J, with 16 bases between. There are 18 residues in the CDR3. CDR1 is MDHEN, CDR2 SYDVKM, per germline. The CDR3 sequence: CASSLAEFWSSYNSPLHF. CDR3 coding DNA: TGTGCCAGCAGTTTGGCGGAATTTTGGTCATCCTATAATTCACCCCTCCACTTT.